These 2 T cell receptor beta chains originate from one sample sequenced in a study of blood T cell repertoires in COVID-19. Profiled with immunoSEQ multiplex PCR; TCRdb holds only in-frame clones, not every one. The sample carries roughly 280,000 clones, around nine tenths recorded once. The sequenced sample consisted of peripheral blood. The receptors stem from a woman aged 55-75 years with COVID-19, enrolled during active disease.

This clone was observed a single time. This chain joins TRBV6-5 and TRBJ2-7; 13 bases map to TRBD2. Germline V gene data show CDR1 as MNHEY and CDR2 as SVGAGI. This CDR3 contains 15 residues. V gave up 6 bases and J gave up 2 bases; unmatched junction bases: 4. CDR3 residues: CASRRLAGGPYEQYF. The CDR3 nucleotides are TGTGCCAGCAGGCGACTAGCGGGGGGTCCCTACGAGCAGTACTTC.

The chain has TRBV5-6 and TRBJ1-1; TRBD1 agrees at 7 bases. The CDR3 contains 15 residues. Germline V lookup: CDR1 SGHDT, CDR2 YYEEEE. V dropped 3 bases and J dropped 4; count of bases not matched to a gene: 9. Here the CDR3 DNA reads TGTGCCAGCAGCTGGCGGACAGGATGGGGCACTGAAGCTTTCTTT. It encodes CASSWRTGWGTEAFF.